These 9 T cell receptor beta chains share one sample of origin, sequenced in a study of blood T cell repertoires in COVID-19 (dated by TCRdb to 2018 to 2020). Receptor amplification or capture employed the immunoSEQ multiplex PCR assay. Entries here come from immuneACCESS through TCRdb and include only in-frame sequences with V and J called. Some clones fail to appear in such tables; in the studies checked, an unresolved V gene covers under half of the shortfall, and the cause of the remainder is unknown. Counted in this sample were about 97,000 clones; approximately 90% of them appeared once. The top ten constitute 4% to 5.5% of the sample. Sample: peripheral blood. The receptors shown here come from a woman in her forties or fifties with COVID-19, enrolled during active disease.

The chain combines TRBV7-2 with TRBJ2-3; D is perhaps TRBD2 (6 bases). V lost 1 base to trimming and J lost 0 bases, with 11 bases between them. The length of the CDR3 is 16 residues. CDR1 and CDR2 (germline): SGHTA, FQGNSA. The CDR3 nucleotides are TGTGCCAGCAGCTTAGTCGGGACTCGGAGCACAGATACGCAGTATTTT. Translation gives CASSLVGTRSTDTQYF.

This sequence joins TRBV7-6 and TRBJ2-3, with 7 bases identical to TRBD1. Germline CDR1 is SGHVS and CDR2 is FNYEAQ. The CDR3 is made up of 16 amino acids. Losses at the gene ends were 2 bases for V and 4 bases for J; bases not matched to a gene: 9. The CDR3 region has the DNA TGTGCCAGCAGCTTATCCCCAGGGCAGGGGGCAGATACGCAGTATTTT. Protein product: CASSLSPGQGADTQYF. Full variable domain (outside the CDR3, taken from reference TRBV7-6 and TRBJ2-3): GAGVSQSPRYKVTKRGQDVALRCDPISGHVSLYWYRQALGQGPEFLTYFNYEAQQDKSGLPNDRFSAERPEGSISTLTIQRTEQRDSAMYRCASSLSPGQGADTQYFGPGTRLTVL.

This chain connects TRBV30 to TRBJ2-7; 9 nucleotides align to TRBD2. In germline, CDR1 is GTSNPN, CDR2 SVGIG (reference sequence). The ends lost 0 bases at V and 1 base at J; junction bases unmatched: 4. CDR3 length: 15 amino acids. CDR3 sequence: CAWSVSSGASYEQYF. CDR3 nucleotides: TGTGCCTGGAGTGTGTCTAGCGGGGCGTCCTACGAGCAGTACTTC.

The chain recombines TRBV10-2 with TRBJ2-5; D is possibly TRBD1 (5 bases). CDR1 WSHSY and CDR2 SAAADI come from the germline V gene. The CDR3 is made up of 15 amino acids. With 5 bases removed from V and 6 bases from J, the gap between germline ends came to 19 bases. The CDR3 reads CASSKGHNQDKTQYF. The DNA for the CDR3 is TGCGCCAGCAGTAAAGGACACAACCAGGACAAGACCCAGTACTTC.

The sample holds a few counts of this clone. The CDR3 sequence: CASSPDRENYGYTF. The CDR3 DNA reads TGTGCCAGCTCACCTGACAGGGAAAACTATGGCTACACCTTC. The chain carries TRBV18 and TRBJ1-2; 7 nucleotides match TRBD1. Germline CDR1 and CDR2: KGHSH and LQKENI. The V segment lost 3 bases and the J segment 2 bases; nucleotides outside the gene matches: 3. This CDR3 is built from 14 residues.

The V gene is TRBV12-5, the J gene TRBJ2-3, with 7 positions matching TRBD2. J lost 5 bases, V lost 6 bases, and 5 bases had no gene match. The CDR3 extends over 13 amino acids. In germline, CDR1 is LGHNT, CDR2 FRNRAP. CDR3 sequence reads: CASGGLLLDTQYF. The CDR3 bases are TGTGCTAGTGGGGGACTATTGCTAGATACGCAGTATTTT.

CDR3 coding DNA: TGTGCCAGCAGTTTAGGATCGGACAGGGGGCGAACGGGACTGTTTTTT. This sequence encodes CASSLGSDRGRTGLFF. This chain uses TRBV6-2 or TRBV6-3 with TRBJ1-4; 11 nucleotides match TRBD1. The CDR3 is 16 amino acids. V lost 4 bases to trimming and J lost 13 bases; unmatched junction nucleotides: 14. CDR1 and CDR2 (germline): MNHEY, SVGEGT.

The chain couples TRBV9 to TRBJ1-2; 7 nucleotides line up with TRBD1. Germline trimming cut 3 bases from V and 7 bases from J; bases unmatched to any gene: 12. CDR1 SGDLS and CDR2 YYNGEE come from the germline V gene. CDR3 length: 15 amino acids. CDR3 sequence: CASSAWTGPEGGYTF. The CDR3 region has the DNA TGTGCCAGCAGCGCCTGGACAGGACCTGAGGGTGGCTACACCTTC. Full variable domain (outside the CDR3, taken from reference TRBV9 and TRBJ1-2): DSGVTQTPKHLITATGQRVTLRCSPRSGDLSVYWYQQSLDQGLQFLIQYYNGEERAKGNILERFSAQQFPDLHSELNLSSLELGDSALYFCASSAWTGPEGGYTFGSGTRLTVV.

The chain uses TRBV12-3 or TRBV12-4 and TRBJ1-5; D uncertain. This CDR3 is 12 amino acids long. Between the trimmed V and J ends, which lost 2 bases and 5 bases, there was a span of 4 bases. CDR3 nucleotides: TGTGCCAGCAGTTTACAGTATCAGCCCCAGCATTTT. Translated, it gives CASSLQYQPQHF.